This T cell receptor beta chain derives from a study of vaccination and CD4 T cells after COVID-19. Sequencing of the DNA from cultured CD4+ T cells was carried out with the Oncomine TCR Beta short-read assay. TCRdb used MiXCR to reprocess the PCR reads, holding one entry per CDR3 protein. The profile shows around 20,000 distinct CDR3 sequences, 44% of them singletons. This clonotype qualifies as large. Its antigen is not identified. There are 12 residues in the CDR3. CDR1 is DFQATT and CDR2 is SNEGSKA in the germline V gene (reference sequence). With 3 bases removed from V and 8 bases from J, the gap between germline ends came to 12 bases. The treatment: approximately 10-day PBMC culture with coronavirus spike peptide pools or control peptides (ViraFEST assay). Per well, 1.5 million to 2.5 million PBMCs were cultured in the presence of approximately 10 IU/ml IL-2 and approximately 9.4 ug/ml peptide pools.

This TCR derives from a human donor who had recovered from COVID-19. The material sequenced was CD4+ T cells from blood, cultured in vitro, taken before SARS-CoV-2 vaccination. This sequence joins TRBV20-1 and TRBJ2-3, with D maybe TRBD1 (5 bases). DNA of the CDR3: TGCAGTGCTAGTAAGGGGTTGGCTACGCAGTATTTT. Its protein is CSASKGLATQYF.